The next 18 T cell receptor beta chains were all read from a single sample in a study of cytomegalovirus exposure and HLA in healthy donors. The primer mix had 60 Vbeta and 13 Jbeta primers. Assay used: immunoSEQ multiplex PCR; TCRdb lists only in-frame clones, some missing. The top ten clones hold roughly 2.5% of a sample with some 220,000 clones, 77% of them seen once. The material sequenced was PBMCs. Receptors were obtained from a woman aged 55-69 years in good health and CMV-seropositive.

The J gene is TRBJ2-6, the V gene TRBV7-3; D gene uncertain. CDR3 size: 13 residues. Per the germline V gene, CDR1 is SGHTA and CDR2 is FQGTGA. V gave up 7 bases and J gave up 2 bases, with 6 bases separating them. The DNA of the CDR3 is TGTGCCAGCAAAGAGGCTGGGGCCAACGTCCTGACTTTC. Translating it yields CASKEAGANVLTF.

Regarding this clone: At the DNA level, this CDR3 is encoded by other sequences in the same sample as well. This rearrangement joins TRBV5-1 to TRBJ1-3; D remains unclear. V lost 0 bases and J 0 bases, leaving 4 bases between the germline ends. CDR3 length: 14 amino acids. CDR1 is SGHRS, CDR2 YFSETQ, per germline. DNA for the CDR3: TGCGCCAGCAGCTTGGACAGCTCTGGAAACACCATATATTTT. Protein: CASSLDSSGNTIYF.

As to this clone: A junction end diverges from the germline sequence, so it may reflect a read error. Distinct nucleotide sequences in the sample also encode this CDR3. The CDR3 spells CASSKGQGVSEKLFF. In DNA, the CDR3 is TGTGCCAGTAGTAAGGGACAGGGGGTAAGCGAAAAACTGTTTTTC. The chain combines TRBV19 with TRBJ1-4, with TRBD1 identical over 11 bases. CDR3 length equals 15 residues. The germline gives CDR1 LNHDA, CDR2 SQIVND (reference sequence).

The chain has TRBV11-2 and TRBJ2-1; 8 bases agree with TRBD1. The V and J ends lost 5 bases and 2 bases, in that order; junction bases with no gene match: 2. This CDR3 region has 14 residues. The germline CDR1 and CDR2 sequences are SGHAT and FQNNGV. Here the CDR3 reads CASSRQGTYNEQFF. The CDR3 coding sequence is TGTGCCAGCAGCAGACAGGGGACCTACAATGAGCAGTTCTTC.

V gene TRBV11-1 combines with J gene TRBJ2-6; no reliable D call. This CDR3 has 15 amino acids. Trimming left V 5 bases short and J 0 bases short, with 8 bases between. Germline V lookup: CDR1 SGHAT, CDR2 FQDESV (reference sequence). The CDR3 DNA follows: TGTGCCAGCAGCCTGGTGGCCTCTGGGGCCAACGTCCTGACTTTC. It is translated as CASSLVASGANVLTF.

The chain carries TRBV28 and TRBJ1-1; D is uncertain. Trimming took off 6 bases at V and 4 bases at J, with 21 bases between the two ends. The CDR3 is 16 residues long. Germline assignment: CDR1 MDHEN and CDR2 SYDVKM. This CDR3 reads CASSPPGPSVGTEAFF. Here the CDR3 DNA reads TGTGCCAGCAGCCCTCCGGGTCCCTCCGTGGGCACTGAAGCTTTCTTT.

The CDR3: CASSFDRGRDQPQHF. The DNA for the CDR3 is TGTGCCAGCAGCTTCGACAGGGGAAGGGATCAGCCCCAGCATTTT. The rearrangement uses TRBV5-4 and TRBJ1-5, with TRBD1 identical over 8 bases. The CDR3 contains 15 residues. Looked up from germline, CDR1 is SGHNT and CDR2 is YYREEE (reference sequence). With V trimmed by 2 bases and J by 5 bases, 6 bases remained unmatched. The whole variable domain, remainder taken from reference TRBV5-4 and TRBJ1-5, is ETGVTQSPTHLIKTRGQQVTLRCSSQSGHNTVSWYQQALGQGPQFIFQYYREEENGRGNFPPRFSGLQFPNYSSELNVNALELDDSALYLCASSFDRGRDQPQHFGDGTRLSIL.

The chain carries TRBV6-4 and TRBJ2-1; TRBD1 matches 7 bases. CDR1 and CDR2 from the germline V gene are MRHNA and SNTAGT. The CDR3 spans 16 residues. V was pared by 0 bases and J by 4 bases, with 6 bases of the junction left unmatched. CDR3 amino acids: CASSDSAGGDYNEQFF. The CDR3 nucleotides read TGTGCCAGCAGTGACTCGGCAGGGGGTGATTACAATGAGCAGTTCTTC.

This chain links TRBV18 with TRBJ2-1; the match to TRBD1 covers 8 bases. The V gene's germline CDR1 is KGHSH and CDR2 LQKENI. This CDR3 spans 16 amino acids. J lost 6 bases, V lost 4 bases, and 11 bases had no gene match. As DNA, the CDR3 is TGTGCCAGCTCACTTTCGGGACAGGCTTCTTTCAATGAGCAGTTCTTC. It specifies CASSLSGQASFNEQFF.

The chain couples TRBV6-1 to TRBJ2-1, with D possibly matching TRBD2 (5 bases). The CDR3 is 12 amino acids. Germline CDR1 and CDR2: MNHNS and SASEGT. Trimming left V 6 bases short and J 6 bases short, with 9 bases between. The CDR3 here is CASRTNSNEQFF. In DNA form, the CDR3 reads TGTGCCAGCAGGACTAATAGCAATGAGCAGTTCTTC.

The CDR3 DNA is TGTGCCAGCAGCTCATCGGGCGGGGGGACCGGGGAGCTGTTTTTT. Protein sequence: CASSSSGGGTGELFF. The chain has TRBV7-3 and TRBJ2-2, with 8 positions matching TRBD2. The V gene end was trimmed by 4 bases and the J gene end by 5 bases; junction bases not matched to a gene: 6. The CDR3 contains 15 residues. Germline V CDR1 and CDR2: SGHTA, FQGTGA. Based on the CDR3 plus reference TRBV7-3 and TRBJ2-2, the full variable domain is GAGVSQTPSNKVTEKGKYVELRCDPISGHTALYWYRQSLGQGPEFLIYFQGTGAADDSGLPNDRFFAVRPEGSVSTLKIQRTERGDSAVYLCASSSSGGGTGELFFGEGSRLTVL.

The rearrangement links TRBV7-2 to TRBJ1-3; D gene ambiguous. The V gene's germline CDR1 is SGHTA and CDR2 FQGNSA. The CDR3 is 16 amino acids. V was cut by 7 bases and J by 3 bases, with 19 bases left in between. The CDR3, as DNA: TGTGCCAGCACCACAATTGACCGGGTATTTGGAAACACCATATATTTT. This codes for CASTTIDRVFGNTIYF.

J is TRBJ2-3 and V is TRBV6-4, with D perhaps TRBD1 (6 bases). The CDR3 length is 14 residues. Germline V gene sequence: CDR1 MRHNA, CDR2 SNTAGT. Trimming left V 6 bases short and J 2 bases short, with 12 bases between. CDR3: CASSPTGLTDTQYF. CDR3 bases: TGTGCCAGCAGCCCGACAGGACTCACAGATACGCAGTATTTT.

This chain links TRBV20-1 with TRBJ1-2, with 7 bases aligning to TRBD1. The CDR3 has 11 amino acids. Germline assignment: CDR1 DFQATT and CDR2 SNEGSKA (reference sequence). V trimming: 5 bases; J trimming: 5 bases; junction bases outside the gene matches: 2. CDR3 protein: CSAPTGYGYTF. The CDR3 bases are TGCAGTGCTCCGACAGGGTATGGCTACACCTTC.

The chain joins TRBV10-1 to TRBJ1-2, with a possible D match to TRBD1 (5 bases). Deletions cut 0 bases from V and 8 bases from J, with 13 bases between. This CDR3 is built from 14 residues. The germline V gene encodes CDR1 WNHNN and CDR2 SYGVQD (reference sequence). The CDR3 protein is CASSESGQGKGYTF. The CDR3 DNA reads as TGCGCCAGCAGTGAGTCAGGGCAGGGTAAAGGCTACACCTTC.

This chain joins TRBV5-1 and TRBJ2-7; D may be TRBD2 (5 bases). The V and J ends lost 2 bases and 0 bases respectively, with 18 bases between them. Germline V lookup: CDR1 SGHRS, CDR2 YFSETQ. This CDR3 spans 17 amino acids. DNA for the CDR3: TGCGCCAGCAGCTTTGGGGTGTCGGCTAGCTACTCCTACGAGCAGTACTTC. It codes for CASSFGVSASYSYEQYF.

The chain carries TRBV9 and TRBJ1-1; D is unclear. V was trimmed by 0 bases and J by 4 bases, leaving 10 bases between them. This CDR3 has 14 amino acids. Germline CDR1 and CDR2: SGDLS and YYNGEE. The chain's CDR3 is CASSVVAGVTEAFF. The CDR3 DNA is TGTGCCAGCAGCGTAGTGGCGGGAGTCACTGAAGCTTTCTTT.

This CDR3 reads CASSGSGTAYEQYF. DNA of the CDR3: TGTGCCAGCAGCGGATCCGGGACAGCCTACGAGCAGTACTTC. The chain couples TRBV9 to TRBJ2-7; TRBD1 matches at 7 bases. There are 14 residues in the CDR3. Germline-derived CDR1 and CDR2 are SGDLS and YYNGEE. V dropped 3 bases and J dropped 2; count of bases not matched to a gene: 5.